The clone carrying this T cell receptor beta chain was detected a few times. Its specificity is unknown. The data belong to a study of blood T cells in healthy people across ages. The use of a sample-barcoded 5' primer and a J-beta primer mix characterized a second PCR of roughly 7 to 12 cycles. TCRdb reprocessed the 5' RACE reads via MiXCR and lists one record per CDR3 protein. The sample holds around 1.5 million distinct CDR3 sequences; roughly 40% are singletons and the top ten take 7.9%. Whole-study findings and limits: Estimated diversity, derived from one million T cells, was regarded as an underestimate.

Deletions cut 0 bases from V and 6 bases from J, with 9 bases between. In germline, CDR1 is DFQATT, CDR2 SNEGSKA (reference sequence). The CDR3 is 13 residues long. V gene TRBV20-1 combines with J gene TRBJ2-1; no definite D call. This TCR came from a woman between 18 and 30 years old in good health. What was sequenced was blood. The CDR3 sequence is CSAREAAFNEQFF. Here the CDR3 DNA reads TGCAGTGCTAGAGAAGCTGCATTCAATGAGCAGTTCTTC.